This TCR beta chain stems from a study of T-cell reconstitution after alpha-beta-depleted transplantation in children. Germline assignment: CDR1 SGHRS and CDR2 YFSETQ. CDR3 length: 17 amino acids. Unique molecular identifiers were incorporated into the prepared TCRbeta library. TCRdb re-analysed the PCR reads in MiXCR, keeping a single row per CDR3 protein. The data show some 550,000 distinct CDR3 sequences, with 20% to 25% seen just once and over 12% held by the top ten. This clonotype has a count of ten or more. The antigen is unknown. One end of the junction varies from germline; a read error may be responsible. Notes on the study in general: Alpha-beta T cells present about two months after transplant were reported to originate from several hundred expanded graft clones.

The rearrangement links TRBV5-1 to TRBJ2-1; 8 nucleotides match TRBD1. The TCR comes from a boy in the first two years of life who had a stem cell transplant for acute myeloid leukemia, so the T cells may come from the graft donor. This specimen was PBMCs, mostly from graft donor cells, taken 360 days after TCRalphabeta/CD19-depleted stem cell transplant. CDR3 nucleotide sequence: TGCGCCAGCAGCTTGGGGGGTCAGGGGGCCTCCTCCAATGAGCAGTTCTTC. Translated: CASSLGGQGASSNEQFF. Full variable domain (remainder filled in from reference TRBV5-1 and TRBJ2-1): KAGVTQTPRYLIKTRGQQVTLSCSPISGHRSVSWYQQTPGQGLQFLFEYFSETQRNKGNFPGRFSGRQFSNSRSEMNVSTLELGDSALYLCASSLGGQGASSNEQFFGPGTRLTVL.